The TCR beta chain described here comes from a study of T-cell reconstitution after alpha-beta-depleted transplantation in children. Study-wide results and limits: About two months after transplant, alpha-beta T cells reportedly came from several hundred expanded graft clones.

The TCRbeta library was prepared with unique molecular identifiers. MiXCR, applied by TCRdb to the PCR reads, yields one record per CDR3 protein. The repertoire holds about 600,000 distinct CDR3 sequences, more than 20% seen once, with around an eighth in the top ten. The CDR3 loop spans 12 amino acids. Germline CDR1 reads DFQATT; CDR2 reads SNEGSKA (reference sequence). In regard to this clonotype: What it binds is unknown.

The sequence came from a boy in the first two years of life who had a stem cell transplant for acute myeloid leukemia, so the T cells may come from the graft donor. This sequence joins TRBV20-1 and TRBJ2-1; 7 bases are shared with TRBD1. The specimen was PBMCs, mostly from graft donor cells, collected 360 days after TCRalphabeta/CD19-depleted stem cell transplant. CDR3 nucleotides: TGCAGAATACAGGGGCCCAACAATGAGCAGTTCTTC. It codes for CRIQGPNNEQFF.